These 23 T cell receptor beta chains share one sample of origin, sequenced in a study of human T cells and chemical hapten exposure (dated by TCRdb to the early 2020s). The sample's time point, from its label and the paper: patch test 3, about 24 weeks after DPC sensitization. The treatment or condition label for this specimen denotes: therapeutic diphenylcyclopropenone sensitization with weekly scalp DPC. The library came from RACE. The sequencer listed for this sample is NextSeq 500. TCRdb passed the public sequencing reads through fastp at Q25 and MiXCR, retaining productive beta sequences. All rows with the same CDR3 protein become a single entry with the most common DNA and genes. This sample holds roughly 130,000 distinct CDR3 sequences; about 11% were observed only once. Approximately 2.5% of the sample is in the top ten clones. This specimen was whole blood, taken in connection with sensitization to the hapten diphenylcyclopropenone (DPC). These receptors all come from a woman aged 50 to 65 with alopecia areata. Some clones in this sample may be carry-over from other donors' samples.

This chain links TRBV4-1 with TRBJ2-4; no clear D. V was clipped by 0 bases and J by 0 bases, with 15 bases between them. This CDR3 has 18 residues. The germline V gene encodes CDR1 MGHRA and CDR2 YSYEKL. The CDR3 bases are TGCGCCAGCAGCCAAGAGATCCCCGCTACCCTAGCCAAAAACATTCAGTACTTC. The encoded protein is CASSQEIPATLAKNIQYF.

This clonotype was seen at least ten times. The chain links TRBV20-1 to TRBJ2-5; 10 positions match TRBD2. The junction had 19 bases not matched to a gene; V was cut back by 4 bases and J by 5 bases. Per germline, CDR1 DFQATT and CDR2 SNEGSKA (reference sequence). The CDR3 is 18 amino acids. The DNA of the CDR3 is TGCAGTGCTACCCCCTCGGGCAGCGGGGGGGGCCTTCGGGAGACCCAGTACTTC. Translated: CSATPSGSGGGLRETQYF.

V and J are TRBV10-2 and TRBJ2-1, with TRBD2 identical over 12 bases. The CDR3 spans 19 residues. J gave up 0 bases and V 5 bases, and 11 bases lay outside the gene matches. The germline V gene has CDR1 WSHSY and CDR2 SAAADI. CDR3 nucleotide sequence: TGCGCCAGCAGTCTGACTAGCGGGAGCCCCCCTAGCTCCTACAATGAGCAGTTCTTC. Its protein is CASSLTSGSPPSSYNEQFF.

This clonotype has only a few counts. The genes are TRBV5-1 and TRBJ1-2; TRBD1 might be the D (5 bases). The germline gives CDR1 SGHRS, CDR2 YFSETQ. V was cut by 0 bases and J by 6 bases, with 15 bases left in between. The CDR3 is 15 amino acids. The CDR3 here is CASSLAQGRVDGYTF. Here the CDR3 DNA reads TGCGCCAGCAGCTTGGCCCAGGGAAGGGTAGATGGCTACACCTTC.

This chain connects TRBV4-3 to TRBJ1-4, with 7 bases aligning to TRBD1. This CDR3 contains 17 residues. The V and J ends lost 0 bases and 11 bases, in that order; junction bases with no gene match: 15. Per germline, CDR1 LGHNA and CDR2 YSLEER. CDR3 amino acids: CASSQDGTVRQGQKLFF. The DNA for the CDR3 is TGCGCCAGCAGCCAAGATGGGACTGTGAGACAGGGCCAGAAACTGTTTTTT.

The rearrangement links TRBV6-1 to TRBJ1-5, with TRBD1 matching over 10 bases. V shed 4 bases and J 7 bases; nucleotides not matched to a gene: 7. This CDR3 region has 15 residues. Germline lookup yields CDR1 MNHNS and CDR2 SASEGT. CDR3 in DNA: TGTGCCAGCAGTGGGGGACAGGGGTTCGCGCAGCCCCAGCATTTT. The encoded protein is CASSGGQGFAQPQHF.

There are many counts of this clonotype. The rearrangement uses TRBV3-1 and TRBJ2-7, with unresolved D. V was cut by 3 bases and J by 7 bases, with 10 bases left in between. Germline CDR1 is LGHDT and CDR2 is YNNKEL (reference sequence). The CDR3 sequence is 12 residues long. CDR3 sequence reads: CASSHPKEEQYF. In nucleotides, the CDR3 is TGTGCCAGCAGCCACCCTAAGGAGGAGCAGTACTTC.

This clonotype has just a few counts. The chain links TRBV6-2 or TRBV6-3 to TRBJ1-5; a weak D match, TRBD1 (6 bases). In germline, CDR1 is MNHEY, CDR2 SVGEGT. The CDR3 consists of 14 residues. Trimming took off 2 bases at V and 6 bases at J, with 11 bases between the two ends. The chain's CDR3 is CASSYRGSGQPQHF. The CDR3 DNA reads TGTGCCAGCAGTTACAGGGGGTCGGGTCAGCCCCAGCATTTT.

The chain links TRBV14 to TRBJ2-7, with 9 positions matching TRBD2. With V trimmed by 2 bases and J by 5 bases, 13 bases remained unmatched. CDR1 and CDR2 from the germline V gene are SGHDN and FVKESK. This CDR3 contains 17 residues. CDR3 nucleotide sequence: TGTGCCAGCAGCCAAACGCAACTAGCGGGTTTACGCCACGAGCAGTACTTC. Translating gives CASSQTQLAGLRHEQYF.

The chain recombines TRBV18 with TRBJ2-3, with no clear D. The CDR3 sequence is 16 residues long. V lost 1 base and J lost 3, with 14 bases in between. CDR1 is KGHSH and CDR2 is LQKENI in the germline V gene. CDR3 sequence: CASSPLGGPRTDTQYF. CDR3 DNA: TGTGCCAGCTCACCACTAGGCGGACCGAGGACAGATACGCAGTATTTT.

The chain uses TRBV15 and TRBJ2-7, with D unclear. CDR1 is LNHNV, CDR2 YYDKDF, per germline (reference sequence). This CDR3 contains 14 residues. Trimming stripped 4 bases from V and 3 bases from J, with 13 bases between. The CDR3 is CATSIGRLDYEQYF. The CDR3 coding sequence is TGTGCCACCAGCATTGGACGGCTTGACTACGAGCAGTACTTC. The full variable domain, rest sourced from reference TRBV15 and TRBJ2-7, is DAMVIQNPRYQVTQFGKPVTLSCSQTLNHNVMYWYQQKSSQAPKLLFHYYDKDFNNEADTPDNFQSRRPNTSFCFLDIRSPGLGDTAMYLCATSIGRLDYEQYFGPGTRLTVT.

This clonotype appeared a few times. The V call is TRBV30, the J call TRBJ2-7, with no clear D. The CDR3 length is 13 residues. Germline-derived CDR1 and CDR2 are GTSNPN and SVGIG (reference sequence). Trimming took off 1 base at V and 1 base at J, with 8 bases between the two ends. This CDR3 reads CAWSGLGSYEQYF. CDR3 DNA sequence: TGTGCCTGGAGTGGCCTCGGTTCCTACGAGCAGTACTTC.

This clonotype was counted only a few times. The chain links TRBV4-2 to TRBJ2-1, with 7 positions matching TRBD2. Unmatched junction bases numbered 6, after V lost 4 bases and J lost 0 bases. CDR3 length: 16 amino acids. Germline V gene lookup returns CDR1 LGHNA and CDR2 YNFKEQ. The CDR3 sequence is CASSRGGSSSYNEQFF. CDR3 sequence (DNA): TGTGCCAGCAGCCGGGGGGGATCCAGCTCCTACAATGAGCAGTTCTTC.

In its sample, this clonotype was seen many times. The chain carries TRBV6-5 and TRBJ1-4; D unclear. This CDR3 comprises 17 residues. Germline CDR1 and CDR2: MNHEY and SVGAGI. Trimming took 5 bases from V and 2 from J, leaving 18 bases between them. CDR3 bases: TGTGCCAGCAGTCTGAGGGCCTCGCGGGTTACTAATGAAAAACTGTTTTTT. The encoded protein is CASSLRASRVTNEKLFF.

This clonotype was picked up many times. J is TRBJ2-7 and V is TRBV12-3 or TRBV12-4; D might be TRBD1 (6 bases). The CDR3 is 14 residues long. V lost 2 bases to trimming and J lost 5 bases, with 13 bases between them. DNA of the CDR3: TGTGCCAGCAGTTTACGGGCAGGGGCCCACGAGCAGTACTTC. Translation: CASSLRAGAHEQYF.

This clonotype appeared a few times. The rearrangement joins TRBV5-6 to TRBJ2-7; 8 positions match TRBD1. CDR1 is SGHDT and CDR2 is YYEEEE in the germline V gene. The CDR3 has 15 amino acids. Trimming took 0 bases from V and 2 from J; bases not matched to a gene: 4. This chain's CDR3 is CASSLAPTGAYEQYF. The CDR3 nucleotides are TGTGCCAGCAGCTTGGCCCCGACAGGGGCCTACGAGCAGTACTTC.

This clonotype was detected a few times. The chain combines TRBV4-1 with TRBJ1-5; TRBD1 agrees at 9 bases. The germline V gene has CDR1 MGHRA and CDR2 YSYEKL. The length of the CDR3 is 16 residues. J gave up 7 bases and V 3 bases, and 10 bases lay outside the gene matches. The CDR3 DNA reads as TGCGCCAGCAGCCAGGATATGACAGGGGGTGGACAGCCCCAGCATTTT. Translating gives CASSQDMTGGGQPQHF.

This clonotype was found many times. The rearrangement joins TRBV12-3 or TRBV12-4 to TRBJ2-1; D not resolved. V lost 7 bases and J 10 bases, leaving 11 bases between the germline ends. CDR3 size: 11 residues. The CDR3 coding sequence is TGTGCCAGCACCTCTGGATGGGAGCAGTTCTTC. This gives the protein CASTSGWEQFF.

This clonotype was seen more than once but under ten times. Here the CDR3 DNA reads TGTGCCAGCGCGACAGGCGGCTATGGCTACACCTTC. Translation gives CASATGGYGYTF. This chain joins TRBV2 and TRBJ1-2; D perhaps matches TRBD1 (6 bases). The CDR3 length is 12 residues. The germline gives CDR1 SNHLY, CDR2 FYNNEI. Between the trimmed V and J ends, which lost 8 bases and 4 bases, there was a span of 11 bases.

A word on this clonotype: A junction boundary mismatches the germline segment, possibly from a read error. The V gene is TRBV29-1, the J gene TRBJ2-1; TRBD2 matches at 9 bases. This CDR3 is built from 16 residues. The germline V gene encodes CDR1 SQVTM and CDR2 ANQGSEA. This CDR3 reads CSVGLAVPPSYNERFF. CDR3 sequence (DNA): TGCAGCGTTGGACTAGCGGTCCCCCCCTCCTACAATGAGCGGTTCTTC.

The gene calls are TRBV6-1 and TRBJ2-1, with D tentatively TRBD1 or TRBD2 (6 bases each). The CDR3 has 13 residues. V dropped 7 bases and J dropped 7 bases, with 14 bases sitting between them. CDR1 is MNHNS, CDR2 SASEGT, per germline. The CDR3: CASNPGGGNEQFF. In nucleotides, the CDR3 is TGTGCCAGCAATCCCGGGGGCGGAAATGAGCAGTTCTTC.

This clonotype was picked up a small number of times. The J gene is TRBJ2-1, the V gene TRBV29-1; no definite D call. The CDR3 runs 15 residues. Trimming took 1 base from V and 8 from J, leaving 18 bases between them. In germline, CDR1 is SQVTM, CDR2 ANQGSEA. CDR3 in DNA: TGCAGCGTTGAAGCCTTGGACCACCCAGGCGATGAGCAGTTCTTC. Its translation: CSVEALDHPGDEQFF.

CDR3: CSVVVRGMNQPQHF. In DNA, the CDR3 is TGCAGCGTTGTCGTGCGGGGTATGAATCAGCCCCAGCATTTT. This rearrangement joins TRBV29-1 to TRBJ1-5; D gene ambiguous. The CDR3 is 14 amino acids. The germline V and J ends were trimmed by 4 bases and 4 bases, with 14 bases remaining between them. CDR1 SQVTM and CDR2 ANQGSEA come from the germline V gene.